Following are 23 T cell receptor beta chains from one sample sequenced in a study of T cell clonality in common variable immunodeficiency. Using immunoSEQ multiplex PCR, the repertoire was profiled, and TCRdb retains in-frame clones only, with some absent. The sample has 50,000 to 60,000 clones, none seen only once. Material: peripheral blood mononuclear cells. The receptor source for this set is a person aged 18 to 75 in good health.

This clone has at least ten counts. The read terminates 3 residues before the CDR3 end, so the remaining end is supplied by the germline J gene. The chain couples TRBV5-1 to TRBJ1-4; 7 nucleotides line up with TRBD1. This CDR3 is 18 amino acids long. Trimming cost V 4 bases and J 4 bases; bases outside gene matches: 16. Germline V gene sequence: CDR1 SGHRS, CDR2 YFSETQ. This CDR3 reads CASSQGQLVVGSNEKLFF. The part of the CDR3 DNA that was read is TGCGCCAGCAGCCAGGGACAGCTGGTGGTGGGAAGTAATGAAAAA.

This clone was seen at least ten times. From the germline J gene comes the end of the CDR3, since the read stops 3 residues before it. The gene calls are TRBV20-1 and TRBJ1-6; 9 positions agree with TRBD1. CDR3 size: 15 residues. Germline V lookup: CDR1 DFQATT, CDR2 SNEGSKA (reference sequence). Trimming at V came to 3 bases and at J to 10 bases, leaving 10 bases not matched to a gene. The CDR3: CSASKVDRGGSPLHF. CDR3 DNA (partial): TGCAGTGCTAGTAAAGTTGACAGGGGGGGGTCACCC.

Ten or more counts support this clone. The sequence runs out 3 residues before the end of the CDR3; the remainder is reconstructed from the germline J gene. The rearrangement uses TRBV18 and TRBJ2-4; D might be TRBD2 (6 bases). Germline CDR1 reads KGHSH; CDR2 reads LQKENI. This CDR3 has 15 residues. V lost 6 bases to trimming and J lost 0 bases, with 12 bases between them. The CDR3: CASSPRRGAKNIQYF. Partial CDR3 DNA: TGTGCCAGCTCCCCCCGGCGGGGAGCCAAAAACATT.

This clone has ten or more counts. The observed sequence ends 3 residues before the CDR3 terminus, with the missing tail filled in from the germline J gene. The chain carries TRBV4-1 and TRBJ2-7; D is perhaps TRBD2 (6 bases). Trimming removed 6 bases from V and 0 bases from J, with 18 bases in between. CDR1 and CDR2 from the germline V gene are MGHRA and YSYEKL. The CDR3 length is 16 residues. The CDR3 region is CASSPFLSGNSYEQYF. CDR3 bases read: TGCGCCAGCAGTCCCTTTCTTAGCGGAAACTCCTACGAG.

This clone appeared many times. With the read ending 3 residues before the CDR3 end, the germline J gene is used to fill in that end. J is TRBJ2-3 and V is TRBV5-1; no clear D gene. Trimming took 0 bases from V and 6 from J, leaving 11 bases between them. Per the germline V gene, CDR1 is SGHRS and CDR2 is YFSETQ. This CDR3 has 14 residues. The CDR3: CASSLVPIRDTQYF. CDR3 DNA, as far as it was read: TGCGCCAGCAGCTTGGTGCCGATAAGGGATACG.

The sample holds many counts of this clone. The read terminates 3 residues before the CDR3 end, so the remaining end is supplied by the germline J gene. This chain uses TRBV5-1 with TRBJ2-7; tentatively, D is TRBD1 (5 bases). CDR3 length: 15 amino acids. Germline CDR1 SGHRS, CDR2 YFSETQ. The V end lost 0 bases, the J end lost 4 bases, and 14 bases lay between the germline ends. The CDR3 is CASSLAGQGSYEQYF. The DNA read from the CDR3 is TGCGCCAGCAGCTTGGCCGGTCAGGGATCTTACGAG.

This clone was detected ten times or more. From the germline J gene comes the end of the CDR3, since the read stops 3 residues before it. V and J are TRBV18 and TRBJ1-4; TRBD1 matches at 9 bases. The CDR3 runs 14 residues. With V trimmed by 4 bases and J by 6 bases, 3 bases remained unmatched. CDR1 KGHSH and CDR2 LQKENI come from the germline V gene. The CDR3 here is CASSQTGGHEKLFF. The CDR3 DNA, read in part, is TGTGCCAGCTCACAGACAGGGGGTCATGAAAAA. The full variable domain, in which reference TRBV18 and TRBJ1-4 provide the parts outside the CDR3, is NAGVMQNPRHLVRRRGQEARLRCSPMKGHSHVYWYRQLPEEGLKFMVYLQKENIIDESGMPKERFSAEFPKEGPSILRIQQVVRGDSAAYFCASSQTGGHEKLFFGSGTQLSVL.

This clone was seen ten or more times. The read stops 3 residues short of the end of the CDR3; the missing end is completed from the germline J gene. V gene TRBV7-6 combines with J gene TRBJ2-7; a weak D match, TRBD2 (6 bases). Trimming stripped 5 bases from V and 4 bases from J, with 6 bases between. This CDR3 is 11 amino acids long. Germline V gene lookup returns CDR1 SGHVS and CDR2 FNYEAQ. The chain's CDR3 is CASSRGYEQYF. Incomplete CDR3 DNA: TGTGCCAGCAGCCGGGGGTACGAG.

To note about this clone: Read data end 3 residues before the CDR3 end; the end is taken from the germline J gene. This chain uses TRBV2 with TRBJ1-6; maybe TRBD1 (6 bases). The CDR3 is made up of 14 amino acids. Germline lookup yields CDR1 SNHLY and CDR2 FYNNEI. Between the trimmed V and J ends, which lost 6 bases and 5 bases, there was a span of 11 bases. CDR3 bases read: TGTGCCAGCAGGACCGGGACAAATAATTCACCC. Amino acids: CASRTGTNNSP. The complete CDR3 protein is CASRTGTNNSPLHF.

Many counts were recorded for this clone. The read comes to an end 3 residues before the CDR3 does, leaving the germline J gene to fill in the end. The V and J genes are TRBV7-8 and TRBJ2-7, with TRBD1 matching over 8 bases. Looked up from germline, CDR1 is SGHVS and CDR2 is FQNEAQ. With V trimmed by 5 bases and J by 5 bases, 14 bases remained unmatched. CDR3 length: 16 amino acids. Incomplete CDR3 DNA: TGTGCCAGCAGCCAAAGGCGAGGACAGGGAGGCGACGAG. As protein: CASSQRRGQGGDE. The CDR3 reads in full as CASSQRRGQGGDEQYF.

This clone was seen only a few times. The read ends 3 residues early relative to the CDR3; the germline J gene fills the gap. The rearrangement links TRBV20-1 to TRBJ1-5, with D perhaps TRBD1 (6 bases). Trimming pared 3 bases from V and 7 bases from J, leaving 16 bases between. The V gene's germline CDR1 is DFQATT and CDR2 SNEGSKA (reference sequence). The CDR3 loop spans 14 amino acids. The CDR3 reads CSARIQGPRQPQHF. The covered CDR3 bases are TGCAGTGCTAGGATACAGGGACCGAGGCAGCCC.

Ten or more counts support this clone. The read is 3 residues too short to cover the CDR3 end, so that end is filled in from the germline J gene. The rearrangement links TRBV14 to TRBJ2-2; 9 nucleotides line up with TRBD1. The ends lost 0 bases at V and 1 base at J; junction bases unmatched: 6. Germline CDR1 SGHDN, CDR2 FVKESK. This CDR3 is 18 amino acids long. The CDR3 protein is CASSQERGTGMNTGELFF. CDR3 bases read: TGTGCCAGCAGCCAAGAACGGGGGACAGGGATGAACACCGGGGAG.

The table lists this clone with many counts. The read ends 3 residues early relative to the CDR3; the germline J gene fills the gap. The chain has TRBV7-9 and TRBJ2-7; tentative D call: TRBD1 (6 bases). V lost 4 bases, J lost 2 bases, and 9 bases lay in between. CDR1 is SEHNR and CDR2 is FQNEAQ in the germline V gene (reference sequence). CDR3 size: 13 residues. The CDR3 region is CASSSPGAYEQYF. The DNA read from the CDR3 is TGTGCCAGCAGCTCACCAGGGGCCTACGAG.

Incomplete CDR3 DNA: TGTGCCATTCATCGCACGTCGAGCGGGGGGGGATCGAGGGACAATGAG. This sequence encodes CAIHRTSSGGGSRDNE. In full, the CDR3 is CAIHRTSSGGGSRDNEQFF. This chain uses TRBV10-3 with TRBJ2-1, with 10 bases that match TRBD2. The CDR3 end is not reached by the read, which stops 3 residues before it; the germline J gene fills it in. Unmatched junction bases numbered 22, after V lost 9 bases and J lost 5 bases. CDR3 length equals 19 residues. Germline-derived CDR1 and CDR2 are ENHRY and SYGVKD.

This clone appeared a few times. The read ends 3 residues shy of where the CDR3 ends; the end is completed using the germline J gene. This chain joins TRBV2 and TRBJ1-2; 8 bases are a match to TRBD1. Germline CDR1 SNHLY, CDR2 FYNNEI. After removal of 6 bases from V and 4 bases from J, the junction contained 4 bases not matched to a gene. CDR3 length equals 13 residues. This CDR3 is CASRGTGSYGYTF. The sequenced CDR3 bases are TGTGCCAGCAGGGGGACAGGATCCTATGGC.

Concerning this clone: Sequencing ends 3 residues short of the CDR3 end; the germline J gene provides the rest. Other DNA sequences from this sample encode an identical CDR3 as well. The chain links TRBV7-9 to TRBJ1-3; a weak D match, TRBD1 (5 bases). V lost 4 bases and J 0 bases, leaving 10 bases between the germline ends. The CDR3 spans 15 residues. In germline, CDR1 is SEHNR, CDR2 FQNEAQ (reference sequence). The CDR3 protein is CASSYDRNSGNTIYF. CDR3 DNA, as far as it was read: TGTGCCAGCAGCTACGACAGAAACTCTGGAAACACC.

This clone was seen more than once but under ten times. The CDR3 goes on 3 residues after the read ends, and that part is filled in from the germline J gene. The chain uses TRBV18 and TRBJ1-2; TRBD1 is a possible D gene (6 bases). Germline lookup yields CDR1 KGHSH and CDR2 LQKENI. The CDR3 totals 16 residues. The CDR3 DNA, read in part, is TGTGCCAGCTCACCAACCCCCAGGGGCACCTCCTACGAC. It codes for CASSPTPRGTSYD. In full, the CDR3 is CASSPTPRGTSYDYTF.

The table lists this clone with many counts. The read comes to an end 3 residues before the CDR3 does, leaving the germline J gene to fill in the end. V usage is TRBV30 and J usage is TRBJ2-3; possible D gene TRBD2, 7 bases. Germline-derived CDR1 and CDR2 are GTSNPN and SVGIG (reference sequence). V lost 6 bases and J lost 6, with 25 bases in between. This CDR3 comprises 16 residues. The sequenced part of the CDR3 DNA is TGTGCCTGTCTTATAGCCGGGGGGCCCCGAAGGGATACG. Translating gives CACLIAGGPRRDT. The whole CDR3 sequence is CACLIAGGPRRDTQYF.

Ten or more counts support this clone. The DNA ends 3 residues before the CDR3 does, and the rest of the CDR3 is filled in from the germline J gene. This chain links TRBV7-3 with TRBJ2-1; 8 bases align to TRBD2. From germline, CDR1 is SGHTA and CDR2 FQGTGA. V trimming: 3 bases; J trimming: 2 bases; junction bases outside the gene matches: 3. CDR3 length: 15 amino acids. This CDR3 is CASSFAGGPYNEQFF. CDR3 bases read: TGTGCCAGCAGCTTTGCGGGAGGTCCCTACAATGAG.

This clone was seen many times. Sequencing ends 3 residues short of the CDR3 end; the germline J gene provides the rest. V and J are TRBV5-4 and TRBJ1-5; D remains unclear. The CDR3 length is 14 residues. The V end lost 0 bases, the J end lost 0 bases, and 4 bases lay between the germline ends. Germline V gene data show CDR1 as SGHNT and CDR2 as YYREEE (reference sequence). The chain's CDR3 is CASSLEGSNQPQHF. The CDR3 bases that were read are TGTGCCAGCAGCTTGGAGGGTAGCAATCAGCCC. Full variable domain (rest looked up from reference TRBV5-4 and TRBJ1-5): ETGVTQSPTHLIKTRGQQVTLRCSSQSGHNTVSWYQQALGQGPQFIFQYYREEENGRGNFPPRFSGLQFPNYSSELNVNALELDDSALYLCASSLEGSNQPQHFGDGTRLSIL.

Ten or more counts support this clone. The CDR3 end falls 3 residues outside the read, so it is completed with the germline J gene. V and J are TRBV20-1 and TRBJ2-5, with 7 bases lining up with TRBD1. CDR1 DFQATT and CDR2 SNEGSKA come from the germline V gene (reference sequence). CDR3 length: 15 amino acids. The V segment lost 4 bases and the J segment 5 bases; nucleotides outside the gene matches: 13. CDR3 DNA (partial): TGCAGTGCTATGGACTCAACAGGGGCCCGGGAGACC. Its translation: CSAMDSTGARET. The entire CDR3 is CSAMDSTGARETQYF.

This clone showed up just a few times. The read finishes 3 residues shy of the CDR3 end, and the germline J gene is used to complete it. The chain recombines TRBV20-1 with TRBJ2-1; 13 bases are shared with TRBD2. In germline, CDR1 is DFQATT, CDR2 SNEGSKA (reference sequence). The trim removed 5 bases at V and 5 bases at J, leaving 6 bases unmatched. This CDR3 contains 15 residues. The CDR3 region is CSASVTSGGNNEQFF. The sequenced part of the CDR3 DNA is TGCAGTGCTTCTGTGACTAGCGGGGGGAACAATGAG.

At least ten counts were recorded for this clone. Sequencing ends 3 residues short of the CDR3 end; the germline J gene provides the rest. The chain employs TRBV6-2 or TRBV6-3 and TRBJ1-3, with D tentatively TRBD1 (5 bases). V lost 7 bases to trimming and J lost 4 bases, with 11 bases between them. The CDR3 covers 13 residues. Per germline, CDR1 MNHEY and CDR2 SVGEGT. The CDR3 bases that were read are TGTGCCAGCACCGGGGGAGCCGGAAACACC. As protein: CASTGGAGNT. The CDR3, in full, reads CASTGGAGNTIYF.